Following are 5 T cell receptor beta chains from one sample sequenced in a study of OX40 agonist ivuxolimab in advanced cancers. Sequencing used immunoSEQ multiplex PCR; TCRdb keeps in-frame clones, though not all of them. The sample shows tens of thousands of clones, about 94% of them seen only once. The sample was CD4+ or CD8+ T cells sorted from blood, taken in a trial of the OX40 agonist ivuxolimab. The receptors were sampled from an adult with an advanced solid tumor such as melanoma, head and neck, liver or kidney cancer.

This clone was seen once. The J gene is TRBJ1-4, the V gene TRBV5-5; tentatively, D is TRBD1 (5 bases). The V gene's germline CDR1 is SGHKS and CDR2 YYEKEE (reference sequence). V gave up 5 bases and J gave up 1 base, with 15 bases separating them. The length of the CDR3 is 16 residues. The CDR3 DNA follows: TGTGCCAGCAGTCCCATGTGGGGCAGAACTAATGAAAAACTGTTTTTT. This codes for CASSPMWGRTNEKLFF.

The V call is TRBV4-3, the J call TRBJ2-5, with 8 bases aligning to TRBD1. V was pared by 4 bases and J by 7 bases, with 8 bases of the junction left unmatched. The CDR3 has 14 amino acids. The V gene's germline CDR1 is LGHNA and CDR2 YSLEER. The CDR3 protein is CASSPGTGGGTQYF. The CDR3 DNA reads TGCGCCAGCAGCCCCGGGACAGGAGGGGGGACCCAGTACTTC.

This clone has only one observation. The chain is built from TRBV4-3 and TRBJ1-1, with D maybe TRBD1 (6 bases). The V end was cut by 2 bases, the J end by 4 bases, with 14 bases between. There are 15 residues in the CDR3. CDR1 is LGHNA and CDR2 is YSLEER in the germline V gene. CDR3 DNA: TGCGCCAGCAGCCAATCCAGGGGTTACGGCACTGAAGCTTTCTTT. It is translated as CASSQSRGYGTEAFF.

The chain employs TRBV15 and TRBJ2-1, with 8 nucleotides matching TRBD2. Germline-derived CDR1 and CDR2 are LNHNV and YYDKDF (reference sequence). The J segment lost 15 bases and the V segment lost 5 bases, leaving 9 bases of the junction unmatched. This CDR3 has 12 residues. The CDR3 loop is CATSEEPGLGFF. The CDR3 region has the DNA TGTGCCACCAGCGAAGAACCGGGACTAGGGTTCTTC.

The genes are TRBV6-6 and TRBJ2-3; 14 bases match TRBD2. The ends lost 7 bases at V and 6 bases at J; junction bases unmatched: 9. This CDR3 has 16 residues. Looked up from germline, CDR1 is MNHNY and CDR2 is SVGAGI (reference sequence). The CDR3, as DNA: TGTGCCAGCACCTCGGTGGGACTAGCGGGAGCGGATACGCAGTATTTT. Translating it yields CASTSVGLAGADTQYF.